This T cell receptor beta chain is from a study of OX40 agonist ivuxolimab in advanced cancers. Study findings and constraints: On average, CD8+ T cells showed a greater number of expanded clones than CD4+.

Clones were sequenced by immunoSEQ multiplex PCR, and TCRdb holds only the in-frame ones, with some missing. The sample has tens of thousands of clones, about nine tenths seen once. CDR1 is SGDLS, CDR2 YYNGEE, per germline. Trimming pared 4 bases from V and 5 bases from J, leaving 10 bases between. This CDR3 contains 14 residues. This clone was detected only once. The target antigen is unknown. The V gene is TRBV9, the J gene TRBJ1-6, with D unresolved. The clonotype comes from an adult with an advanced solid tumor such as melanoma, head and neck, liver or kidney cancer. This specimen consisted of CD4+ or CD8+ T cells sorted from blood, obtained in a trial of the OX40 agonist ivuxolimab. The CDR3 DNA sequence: TGTGCCAGCAGCCCCGGACTGGATAATTCACCCCTCCACTTT. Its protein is CASSPGLDNSPLHF.